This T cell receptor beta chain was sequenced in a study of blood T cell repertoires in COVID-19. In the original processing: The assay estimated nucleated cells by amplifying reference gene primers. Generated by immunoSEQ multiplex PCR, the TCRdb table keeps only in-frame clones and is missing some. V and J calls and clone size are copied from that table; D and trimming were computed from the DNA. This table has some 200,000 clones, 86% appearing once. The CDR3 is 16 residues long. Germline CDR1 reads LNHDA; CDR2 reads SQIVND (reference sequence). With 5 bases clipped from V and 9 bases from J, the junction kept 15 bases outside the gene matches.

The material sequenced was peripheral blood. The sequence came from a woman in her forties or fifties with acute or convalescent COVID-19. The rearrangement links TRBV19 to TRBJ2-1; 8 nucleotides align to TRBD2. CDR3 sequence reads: CASSPSRGGRRSEQFF. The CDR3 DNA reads TGTGCCAGTAGTCCCTCACGGGGGGGCCGTAGGAGTGAGCAGTTCTTC.